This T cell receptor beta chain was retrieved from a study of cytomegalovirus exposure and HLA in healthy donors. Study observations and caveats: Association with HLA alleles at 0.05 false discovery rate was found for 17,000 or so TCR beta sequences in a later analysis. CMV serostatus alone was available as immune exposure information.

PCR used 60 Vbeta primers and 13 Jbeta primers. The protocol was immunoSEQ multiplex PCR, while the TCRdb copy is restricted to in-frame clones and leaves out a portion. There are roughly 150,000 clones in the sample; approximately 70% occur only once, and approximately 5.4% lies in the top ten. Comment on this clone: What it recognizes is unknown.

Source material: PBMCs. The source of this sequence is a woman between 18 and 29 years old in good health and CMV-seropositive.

The CDR3 spells CASSLDGLAGTDEQFF. In DNA form, the CDR3 reads TGTGCCAGCAGCTTAGACGGACTAGCGGGGACTGATGAGCAGTTCTTC. The V and J genes are TRBV7-2 and TRBJ2-1; 12 bases agree with TRBD2. Germline V gene lookup returns CDR1 SGHTA and CDR2 FQGNSA. V lost 1 base to trimming and J lost 8 bases; unmatched junction nucleotides: 6. The CDR3 is 16 residues long.